The 2 T cell receptor beta chains reported below all come from one sample, sequenced in a study of blood T cell repertoires in COVID-19. The protocol was immunoSEQ multiplex PCR, while the TCRdb copy is restricted to in-frame clones and leaves out a portion. The sample has 250,000 to 300,000 clones; 70% to 90% are singletons. Input material: PBMCs or T cells enriched from blood (not recorded which). All receptors derive from a woman aged 45-65 years who had recovered from COVID-19.

This chain uses TRBV5-1 with TRBJ1-2; D gene uncertain. The CDR3 length is 11 residues. Germline V CDR1 and CDR2: SGHRS, YFSETQ. The V end lost 5 bases, the J end lost 8 bases, and 10 bases lay between the germline ends. CDR3 residues: CASRVGGGYTF. The CDR3 DNA is TGCGCCAGCAGAGTTGGAGGCGGCTACACCTTC.

The chain employs TRBV18 and TRBJ1-4, with D possibly TRBD1 on 6 matching bases. V shed 1 base and J shed 0 bases, with 6 bases lying between them. The CDR3 contains 15 residues. CDR1 is KGHSH and CDR2 is LQKENI in the germline V gene. The CDR3 DNA follows: TGTGCCAGCTCACCACGGACAGCAACTAATGAAAAACTGTTTTTT. It translates to CASSPRTATNEKLFF.